This is a list of T cell receptor beta chains from one sample in a study of blood T cell repertoires in COVID-19. TCRdb keeps only in-frame clones here, not all; method: immunoSEQ multiplex PCR. The sample consists of tens of thousands of clones, about 90% of them appearing once. Sequencing was done on a sample of peripheral blood. The origin of the receptors is a woman aged 45-65 years in a cohort sampled during active COVID-19. Each CDR3 is given with its conserved first and last residue.

CSVEDRRLFPYEQYF	15	TRBJ2-7	TRBV29-1
CASSYPDRGDSPLHF	15	TRBJ1-6	TRBV28
CASSQQGASGEKLFF	15	TRBJ1-4	TRBV3-1/TRBV3-2
CASSEQGVGEQFF	13	TRBJ2-1	TRBV10-1
CATAPSYTTDTQYF	14	TRBJ2-3	TRBV15
CASRLAGAWNTGELFF	16	TRBJ2-2	TRBV7-2
CASGLTPGQGSYGYTF	16	TRBJ1-2	TRBV4-1
CASTQLDSNQPQHF	14	TRBJ1-5	TRBV28
CASSVGGGAWTGELFF	16	TRBJ2-2	TRBV9
CASSLGQNTSPLHF	14	TRBJ1-6	TRBV11-2
CASSLGLAGVQETQYF	16	TRBJ2-5	TRBV5-4
CASSIGTSGTPRNEQFF	17	TRBJ2-1	TRBV11-3
CASTSASYEQYF	12	TRBJ2-7	TRBV6-5
CASSARTGGYEQYF	14	TRBJ2-7	TRBV27
CASTSAGPYNEQFF	14	TRBJ2-1	TRBV28
CASSYSRLASTDTQYF	16	TRBJ2-3	TRBV6-5
CASSEQAGVRQPQHF	15	TRBJ1-5	TRBV6-1
CASSLTWSSGRADYEQYF	18	TRBJ2-7	TRBV5-1
CASSSRDLGGLNYGYTF	17	TRBJ1-2	TRBV5-6
CASGQGMYTEAFF	13	TRBJ1-1	TRBV3-1/TRBV3-2
CASSLVGGSSTDTQYF	16	TRBJ2-3	TRBV5-4
CASSNRDYTYEQYF	14	TRBJ2-7	TRBV5-6
CASSLRGRDTQYF	13	TRBJ2-3	TRBV5-1
CASSEDWGLQPQHF	14	TRBJ1-5	TRBV6-1
CASAKQGTGGISNQPQHF	18	TRBJ1-5	TRBV2
CASSLGGSVSYEQYF	15	TRBJ2-7	TRBV5-4
CASGRGGLPYEQYF	14	TRBJ2-7	TRBV19
CASSTHTVNQPQHF	14	TRBJ1-5	TRBV19
CATHLRGTSATGELFF	16	TRBJ2-2	TRBV4-1
CASSESIPGLATYNEQFF	18	TRBJ2-1	TRBV2
CSVGENTDTQYF	12	TRBJ2-3	TRBV29-1